A selection of T cell receptor beta chains follows, all from one sample in a study of blood T cell repertoires in COVID-19. The table came from immunoSEQ multiplex PCR; TCRdb's copy has only in-frame clones and leaves some out. The data show fewer than 90,000 clones, roughly 88% seen once. Input material: peripheral blood. The origin of the receptors is a man in his thirties or forties with acute or convalescent COVID-19. CDR3s include the opening cysteine and the closing phenylalanine or tryptophan. Each record gives: J gene, clone size, D gene, V gene, CDR3 protein, CDR3 DNA. D genes are given only for firm matches. Clone sizes are given selectively: once, few, many, or a class where the clone is expanded.

J: TRBJ1-5; size: .; D: TRBD1; V: TRBV3-1/TRBV3-2; CDR3: CASSQDRRQPQHF; DNA: TGTGCCAGCAGCCAGGACAGGCGCCAGCCCCAGCATTTT
J: TRBJ2-1; size: .; D: TRBD1; V: TRBV2; CDR3: CASRATGAYNEQFF; DNA: TGTGCCAGCAGAGCCACAGGGGCCTACAATGAGCAGTTCTTC
J: TRBJ2-1; size: .; D: TRBD2; V: TRBV4-2; CDR3: CASSQDLAGGDEQFF; DNA: TGTGCCAGCAGCCAAGACCTAGCGGGAGGAGATGAGCAGTTCTTC
J: TRBJ2-7; size: .; D: TRBD2; V: TRBV10-3; CDR3: CAIRTSGPSYEQYF; DNA: TGTGCCATCAGGACTAGCGGGCCTTCCTACGAGCAGTACTTC
J: TRBJ1-6; size: .; D: .; V: TRBV4-2; CDR3: CASSQDLLNSPLHF; DNA: TGTGCCAGCAGCCAAGATCTCCTAAATTCACCCCTCCACTTT
J: TRBJ2-7; size: .; D: .; V: TRBV5-1; CDR3: CASSLGPETHYEQYF; DNA: TGCGCCAGCAGCTTGGGCCCCGAGACTCACTACGAGCAGTACTTC
J: TRBJ2-5; size: .; D: .; V: TRBV7-9; CDR3: CASSLVARQETQYF; DNA: TGTGCCAGCAGCTTAGTGGCTAGGCAAGAGACCCAGTACTTC
J: TRBJ2-1; size: few; D: .; V: TRBV6-5; CDR3: CASSYSMRNEQFF; DNA: TGTGCCAGCAGTTACTCGATGCGCAATGAGCAGTTCTTC
J: TRBJ2-7; size: few; D: .; V: TRBV6-1; CDR3: CASSEGQELFYEQYF; DNA: TGTGCCAGCAGTGAAGGCCAGGAATTATTCTACGAGCAGTACTTC
J: TRBJ2-5; size: .; D: .; V: TRBV6-5; CDR3: CAGRRVGETQYF; DNA: TGTGCCGGCAGGAGGGTTGGGGAGACCCAGTACTTC
J: TRBJ2-5; size: .; D: .; V: TRBV29-1; CDR3: CSVEDRSRKETQYF; DNA: TGCAGCGTTGAAGATCGGTCCAGGAAAGAGACCCAGTACTTC
J: TRBJ1-1; size: .; D: .; V: TRBV9; CDR3: CASSGRQANTEAFF; DNA: TGTGCCAGCAGCGGACGACAAGCGAACACTGAAGCTTTCTTT
J: TRBJ2-1; size: .; D: TRBD2; V: TRBV18; CDR3: CASSPRSGSGHEQFF; DNA: TGTGCCAGCTCACCACGAAGCGGGAGTGGTCATGAGCAGTTCTTC
J: TRBJ2-7; size: .; D: .; V: TRBV2; CDR3: CASSEVGVMYF; DNA: TGTGCCAGCAGTGAAGTCGGGGTTATGTACTTC
J: TRBJ1-1; size: .; D: .; V: TRBV28; CDR3: CASSFHVPSTEAFF; DNA: TGTGCCAGCAGTTTCCATGTTCCCAGCACTGAAGCTTTCTTT
J: TRBJ1-1; size: .; D: .; V: TRBV19; CDR3: CASSLQMNTEAFF; DNA: TGTGCCAGTAGTCTACAGATGAACACTGAAGCTTTCTTT
J: TRBJ2-1; size: .; D: .; V: TRBV6-1; CDR3: CASSEELQFF; DNA: TGTGCCAGCAGTGAGGAGCTACAGTTCTTC
J: TRBJ1-2; size: .; D: TRBD1; V: TRBV4-1; CDR3: CASSQEGYLGDRGNGYTF; DNA: TGCGCCAGCAGCCAAGAAGGATATTTGGGGGACAGGGGAAATGGCTACACCTTC
J: TRBJ1-5; size: .; D: TRBD1; V: TRBV27; CDR3: CASSLTGQGLNQPQHF; DNA: TGTGCCAGCAGTTTGACTGGACAGGGGCTAAATCAGCCCCAGCATTTT
J: TRBJ2-3; size: once; D: .; V: TRBV9; CDR3: CASSMGPEKSTDTQYF; DNA: TGTGCCAGCAGCATGGGGCCCGAAAAGTCCACAGATACGCAGTATTTT
J: TRBJ2-3; size: .; D: .; V: TRBV3-1/TRBV3-2; CDR3: CASSQRTTRTDTQYF; DNA: TGTGCCAGCAGCCAAAGAACTACTCGCACAGATACGCAGTATTTT
J: TRBJ2-4; size: once; D: .; V: TRBV7-8; CDR3: CASSPEGNIQYF; DNA: TGTGCCAGCAGCCCGGAGGGGAACATTCAGTACTTC
J: TRBJ2-1; size: once; D: TRBD2; V: TRBV9; CDR3: CASSRPSGGNEQFF; DNA: TGTGCCAGCAGTCGGCCCAGCGGGGGGAATGAGCAGTTCTTC
J: TRBJ2-5; size: few; D: TRBD1; V: TRBV7-2; CDR3: CASSLAGTGQETQYF; DNA: TGTGCCAGCAGCTTAGCCGGGACAGGACAAGAGACCCAGTACTTC
J: TRBJ1-4; size: .; D: .; V: TRBV28; CDR3: CASSFRQMREKLFF; DNA: TGTGCCAGCAGTTTCCGACAGATGCGTGAAAAACTGTTTTTT
J: TRBJ2-1; size: .; D: .; V: TRBV10-2; CDR3: CASSESSSSSYNEQFF; DNA: TGCGCCAGCAGTGAGTCCTCTTCGAGCTCCTACAATGAGCAGTTCTTC
J: TRBJ2-2; size: .; D: .; V: TRBV28; CDR3: CASSQGRRELFF; DNA: TGTGCCAGCAGTCAGGGCCGAAGGGAGCTGTTTTTT
J: TRBJ2-3; size: .; D: TRBD2; V: TRBV6-5; CDR3: CASSYVAGSRTDTQYF; DNA: TGTGCCAGCAGTTACGTAGCGGGCTCCCGCACAGATACGCAGTATTTT
J: TRBJ2-7; size: once; D: .; V: TRBV24-1; CDR3: CATGAGAKDEQYF; DNA: TGTGCCACCGGGGCAGGGGCCAAGGACGAGCAGTACTTC